The 25 T cell receptor beta chains below come from one sample, sequenced in a study of metastatic and nonmetastatic thyroid tumors. There were no patients who had received any treatment before thyroid surgery. TCRdb used MiXCR to call clones anew from the PCR reads. The data show 15,000 to 20,000 clones, 33% seen once. The sequenced sample consisted of tumor tissue. These receptors originate from a male donor with papillary thyroid cancer or a benign thyroid nodule (not recorded which). Some clones in this sample may be carry-over from other donors' samples.

The V gene is TRBV20-1, the J gene TRBJ1-5, with D perhaps TRBD1 (5 bases). The germline gives CDR1 DFQATT, CDR2 SNEGSKA (reference sequence). There are 17 residues in the CDR3. V was cut by 2 bases and J by 1 base, with 18 bases left in between. CDR3 DNA sequence: TGCAGTGCTAGAAGCGGTCCGCAGGGAGGAAGCAATCAGCCCCAGCATTTT. Its protein is CSARSGPQGGSNQPQHF.

This clone has at least ten counts. This chain links TRBV29-1 with TRBJ2-3; no reliable D call. The germline V and J ends were trimmed by 8 bases and 5 bases, with 11 bases remaining between them. Germline V lookup: CDR1 SQVTM, CDR2 ANQGSEA. CDR3 length: 11 residues. Here the CDR3 reads CSSFGLDTQYF. The CDR3 nucleotides read TGCAGCAGTTTCGGTTTAGATACGCAGTATTTT.

This clone has ten or more counts. The chain couples TRBV10-3 to TRBJ2-1; 9 nucleotides line up with TRBD2. Per the germline V gene, CDR1 is ENHRY and CDR2 is SYGVKD. The length of the CDR3 is 16 residues. Trimming cost V 2 bases and J 9 bases; bases outside gene matches: 11. The CDR3 DNA reads TGTGCCATCAGTGAGAGTTGGGCGGGGGGGTTCAGTGAGCAGTTCTTC. As protein: CAISESWAGGFSEQFF.

This clone was counted at least ten times. The chain uses TRBV7-9 and TRBJ2-1; TRBD2 matches at 10 bases. The CDR3 extends over 18 amino acids. The V gene end was trimmed by 1 base and the J gene end by 5 bases; junction bases not matched to a gene: 11. The germline V gene encodes CDR1 SEHNR and CDR2 FQNEAQ (reference sequence). The CDR3 here is CASSLGGLQREGDNEQFF. In DNA form, the CDR3 reads TGTGCCAGCAGCTTAGGAGGGTTACAGCGGGAGGGTGACAATGAGCAGTTCTTC.

This clone was picked up many times. The V call is TRBV9, the J call TRBJ2-3; maybe TRBD2 (5 bases). The germline V gene encodes CDR1 SGDLS and CDR2 YYNGEE. The length of the CDR3 is 15 residues. V shed 4 bases and J shed 0 bases, with 12 bases lying between them. The CDR3: CASSPSGASTDTQYF. DNA for the CDR3: TGTGCCAGCAGCCCGAGCGGAGCTAGCACAGATACGCAGTATTTT.

Remarks on this clone: This could be a read error, since a much larger clone is one nucleotide away. At the DNA level, this CDR3 is encoded by other sequences in the same sample as well. V gene TRBV5-1 combines with J gene TRBJ1-1; possibly TRBD1 for D (6 bases). There are 16 residues in the CDR3. V was pared by 2 bases and J by 11 bases, with 25 bases between. Germline V lookup: CDR1 SGHRS, CDR2 YFSETQ. The DNA of the CDR3 is TGCGCCAGCAGCTTATCTTCGGGGGGCGCAAGCCTGGGCGCTTTCTTT. This gives the protein CASSLSSGGASLGAFF.

Of note for this clone: Because it lacks the conserved phenylalanine or tryptophan at the end, this CDR3 is likely a read error. The CDR3 DNA reads TGTGCCAGCACCCTCCAGGGCCACACTGATGCTTTCCTT. This sequence encodes CASTLQGHTDAFL. This sequence joins TRBV6-1 and TRBJ1-1; maybe TRBD1 (5 bases). Germline V gives CDR1 MNHNS, CDR2 SASEGT. This CDR3 contains 13 residues.

There are many counts of this clone. The CDR3 bases are TGTGCCAGCAGCTCGCAGGGGAGGAGTTGGACCTACGAGCAGTACTTC. It yields the protein CASSSQGRSWTYEQYF. The chain employs TRBV5-6 and TRBJ2-7, with D tentatively TRBD1 or TRBD2 (6 bases each). The germline V gene encodes CDR1 SGHDT and CDR2 YYEEEE. Trimming stripped 3 bases from V and 2 bases from J, with 18 bases between. The CDR3 sequence is 16 residues long.

In DNA form, the CDR3 reads TGTGCCAGCGAAAAATTAAATGAGCAGTTCTTC. It translates to CASEKLNEQFF. The V gene is TRBV6-1, the J gene TRBJ2-1; D gene uncertain. CDR1 MNHNS and CDR2 SASEGT come from the germline V gene. V gave up 8 bases and J gave up 7 bases, with 9 bases separating them. The CDR3 contains 11 residues.

This clone was seen repeatedly, ten times or more. The chain links TRBV10-2 to TRBJ2-5; no firm D call. In germline, CDR1 is WSHSY, CDR2 SAAADI. The CDR3 loop spans 15 amino acids. The V end lost 2 bases, the J end lost 0 bases, and 10 bases lay between the germline ends. In DNA form, the CDR3 reads TGCGCCAGCAGTGAGCCAACCCTTAACCAAGAGACCCAGTACTTC. Its translation is CASSEPTLNQETQYF.

The chain uses TRBV5-1 and TRBJ1-5; tentatively, D is TRBD1 (5 bases). The germline V and J ends were trimmed by 4 bases and 1 base, with 12 bases remaining between them. Germline lookup yields CDR1 SGHRS and CDR2 YFSETQ. This CDR3 is 15 amino acids long. CDR3 amino acids: CASSPAGGSNQPQHF. DNA of the CDR3: TGCGCCAGCAGCCCCGCGGGGGGAAGCAATCAGCCCCAGCATTTT.

The chain recombines TRBV3-1 with TRBJ1-4; maybe TRBD1 (6 bases). With 4 bases removed from V and 8 bases from J, the gap between germline ends came to 14 bases. Germline CDR1 reads LGHDT; CDR2 reads YNNKEL (reference sequence). The CDR3 loop spans 14 amino acids. The DNA of the CDR3 is TGTGCCAGCAGCCCCACAGGGCAATCCGAAAAACTGTTTTTT. This gives the protein CASSPTGQSEKLFF.

By share of the sample, this clone is medium-sized (0.01 to 0.1%). The V call is TRBV19, the J call TRBJ1-5; 8 nucleotides agree with TRBD1. Germline-derived CDR1 and CDR2 are LNHDA and SQIVND (reference sequence). J was trimmed by 4 bases and V by 7 bases; bases with no gene match: 9. The CDR3 spans 15 residues. In DNA form, the CDR3 reads TGTGCCAGTATAGAACAGGGGGTCGGAAATCAGCCCCAGCATTTT. This encodes CASIEQGVGNQPQHF.

This chain joins TRBV30 and TRBJ2-3, with D perhaps matching TRBD1 (6 bases). The germline V and J ends were trimmed by 4 bases and 1 base, with 15 bases remaining between them. Germline V CDR1 and CDR2: GTSNPN, SVGIG (reference sequence). This CDR3 comprises 15 residues. CDR3 sequence reads: CAWNTPGHGTDTQYF. CDR3 DNA sequence: TGTGCCTGGAATACTCCGGGACACGGCACAGATACGCAGTATTTT.

DNA of the CDR3: TGTGCCAGCAGTTTTGAGGACAGCACAGATACGCAGTATTTT. This encodes CASSFEDSTDTQYF. The chain carries TRBV28 and TRBJ2-3; no firm D call. With 3 bases removed from V and 0 bases from J, the gap between germline ends came to 7 bases. This CDR3 is built from 14 residues. In germline, CDR1 is MDHEN, CDR2 SYDVKM.

This clone was counted at least ten times. This chain joins TRBV6-1 and TRBJ2-1, with D unclear. This CDR3 region has 11 residues. Germline CDR1 reads MNHNS; CDR2 reads SASEGT. V lost 6 bases and J lost 4, with 4 bases in between. The CDR3 here is CASRGYNEQFF. CDR3 DNA sequence: TGTGCCAGCAGAGGGTACAATGAGCAGTTCTTC.

The chain employs TRBV30 and TRBJ1-1, with no clear D. The CDR3 contains 11 residues. Trimming cost V 1 base and J 10 bases, with 10 bases left between them. Germline-derived CDR1 and CDR2 are GTSNPN and SVGIG (reference sequence). The CDR3 DNA is TGTGCCTGGAGTGAGGCCTGGGGAGCTTTCTTT. This sequence encodes CAWSEAWGAFF.

The rearrangement uses TRBV6-1 and TRBJ2-1; D unclear. V was cut by 5 bases and J by 0 bases, with 17 bases left in between. CDR1 and CDR2 from the germline V gene are MNHNS and SASEGT. This CDR3 spans 17 amino acids. CDR3 nucleotide sequence: TGTGCCAGCAGTACCCGGAACGTGGCACGCTCCTACAATGAGCAGTTCTTC. It translates to CASSTRNVARSYNEQFF.

The chain carries TRBV20-1 and TRBJ1-6; tentatively, D is TRBD1 (6 bases). With 5 bases removed from V and 4 bases from J, the gap between germline ends came to 12 bases. CDR3 length: 14 amino acids. Germline values: CDR1 DFQATT, CDR2 SNEGSKA (reference sequence). The CDR3 bases are TGCAGTGCTCTCGACAGGAGTTATAATTCACCCCTCCACTTT. Its translation is CSALDRSYNSPLHF.

As for this clone: An end of the junction differs from the germline gene, which may be a read error. V is TRBV5-1 and J is TRBJ1-5; no reliable D call. This CDR3 comprises 14 residues. Per germline, CDR1 SGHRS and CDR2 YFSETQ. CDR3 protein: CASSLGDSNHPQHF. CDR3 sequence (DNA): TGCGCCAGCAGCTTGGGGGATAGCAATCATCCCCAGCATTTT. The full variable domain, with the rest looked up from reference TRBV5-1 and TRBJ1-5, is KAGVTQTPRYLIKTRGQQVTLSCSPISGHRSVSWYQQTPGQGLQFLFEYFSETQRNKGNFPGRFSGRQFSNSRSEMNVSTLELGDSALYLCASSLGDSNHPQHFGDGTRLSIL.

This clone was observed a few times. CDR3 loop: CASSLGDSSYEQYF. CDR3 coding DNA: TGCGCCAGCAGCTTGGGGGACAGCTCCTACGAGCAGTACTTC. The rearrangement uses TRBV5-1 and TRBJ2-7; 7 nucleotides align to TRBD1. The trim removed 0 bases at V and 0 bases at J, leaving 0 bases unmatched. Germline CDR1 SGHRS, CDR2 YFSETQ. The CDR3 is 14 residues long.

This clone is a singleton in its sample. The chain carries TRBV3-1 and TRBJ2-4; 8 bases fit TRBD1. There are 15 residues in the CDR3. V shed 6 bases and J 10 bases; nucleotides not matched to a gene: 14. Germline V gene data show CDR1 as LGHDT and CDR2 as YNNKEL (reference sequence). The CDR3 protein is CASRAGGATKIIQYF. In DNA form, the CDR3 reads TGTGCCAGCAGGGCAGGGGGCGCGACCAAAATAATTCAGTACTTC.

This clone was seen more than once but under ten times. The V and J genes are TRBV19 and TRBJ2-2, with 8 bases fitting TRBD1. Trimming at V came to 9 bases and at J to 1 base, leaving 7 bases not matched to a gene. From germline, CDR1 is LNHDA and CDR2 SQIVND (reference sequence). The CDR3 runs 15 residues. The CDR3 reads CASRTGTGNTGELFF. As DNA, the CDR3 is TGTGCCAGCCGAACCGGGACAGGGAACACCGGGGAGCTGTTTTTT.

There are many counts of this clone. The V gene is TRBV18, the J gene TRBJ1-1, with D maybe TRBD1 (5 bases). The CDR3 has 15 amino acids. Looked up from germline, CDR1 is KGHSH and CDR2 is LQKENI. Trimming stripped 2 bases from V and 8 bases from J, with 18 bases between. DNA of the CDR3: TGTGCCAGCTCACCATTGTCACCGCCCAACAGGGAAGCTTTCTTT. As protein: CASSPLSPPNREAFF.

This clone was seen repeatedly, ten times or more. V is TRBV18 and J is TRBJ2-5; 8 bases align to TRBD1. Trimming at V came to 2 bases and at J to 4 bases, leaving 3 bases not matched to a gene. The CDR3 extends over 14 amino acids. CDR1 is KGHSH and CDR2 is LQKENI in the germline V gene. CDR3 DNA: TGTGCCAGCTCACCAGGACAGGGAGGAGAGACCCAGTACTTC. Translating it yields CASSPGQGGETQYF.